The 8 T cell receptor beta chains below all came from one sample that was sequenced in a study of T cell clonality in common variable immunodeficiency. Sequencing was performed with immunoSEQ multiplex PCR; in TCRdb, only in-frame clones are kept and a portion is missing. Singletons are absent from the sample, which has 25,000 to 30,000 clones. These receptors have no known antigen. Findings and caveats of the study: Reportedly, TCR beta sequences from common variable immunodeficiency showed fewer deletions and N-nucleotide insertions.

Sequencing was done on a sample of peripheral blood mononuclear cells. The origin of the receptors is a human donor with common variable immunodeficiency.

As concerns this clone: The read terminates 3 residues ahead of where the CDR3 ends, so the germline J gene completes it. The V gene is TRBV20-1, the J gene TRBJ2-7; 9 bases map to TRBD1. The CDR3 sequence is 13 residues long. Germline V gene lookup returns CDR1 DFQATT and CDR2 SNEGSKA (reference sequence). J gave up 4 bases and V 1 base, and 2 bases lay outside the gene matches. CDR3 protein: CSARGTGVYEQYF. Partial CDR3 DNA: TGCAGTGCTAGAGGGACAGGGGTGTACGAG.

Concerning this clone itself: The sequence runs out 3 residues before the end of the CDR3; the remainder is reconstructed from the germline J gene. The genes are TRBV7-2 and TRBJ2-7; D is perhaps TRBD1 (6 bases). CDR1 and CDR2 from the germline V gene are SGHTA and FQGNSA. V shed 5 bases and J shed 2 bases, with 13 bases lying between them. This CDR3 is built from 14 residues. CDR3 residues: CASSPPQGPYEQYF. The part of the CDR3 DNA that was read is TGTGCCAGCAGCCCCCCACAGGGTCCCTACGAG.

The sample holds a few counts of this clone. The CDR3 end is not reached by the read, which stops 3 residues before it; the germline J gene fills it in. The rearrangement uses TRBV7-2 and TRBJ1-1; D is unclear. V was trimmed by 5 bases and J by 5 bases, leaving 15 bases between them. The germline gives CDR1 SGHTA, CDR2 FQGNSA. CDR3 length: 14 amino acids. CDR3 DNA, as far as it was read: TGTGCCAGCAGCCCCCGGAGGGTGAGGACTGAA. Protein product: CASSPRRVRTE. The complete CDR3 sequence is CASSPRRVRTEAFF.

This clone was recorded a few times. The read halts 3 residues ahead of the CDR3 end, with the missing end drawn from the germline J gene. The J gene is TRBJ2-5, the V gene TRBV18; D gene uncertain. Germline V gives CDR1 KGHSH, CDR2 LQKENI. There are 13 residues in the CDR3. Trimming cost V 3 bases and J 0 bases, with 5 bases left between them. The CDR3 DNA, read in part, is TGTGCCAGCTCACCCCGGTACCAAGAGACC. Its protein is CASSPRYQET. The CDR3 as a whole reads CASSPRYQETQYF.

This clone was detected only a few times. Sequencing ends 3 residues short of the CDR3 end; the germline J gene provides the rest. This chain joins TRBV6-2 or TRBV6-3 and TRBJ2-1; 7 bases agree with TRBD2. Per the germline V gene, CDR1 is MNHEY and CDR2 is SVGEGT. V trimming: 6 bases; J trimming: 6 bases; junction bases outside the gene matches: 2. This CDR3 is 12 amino acids long. The part of the CDR3 DNA that was read is TGTGCCAGCAGCCGGACTAGCAATGAG. Amino acids: CASSRTSNE. The full CDR3 protein is CASSRTSNEQFF.

There are a few counts of this clone. Partial CDR3 DNA: TGTGCCAGTAGTCCCCGGACAGTGAGGGGCAATGAG. Translated, it gives CASSPRTVRGNE. The whole CDR3 sequence is CASSPRTVRGNEQFF. V gene TRBV19 combines with J gene TRBJ2-1; a weak D match, TRBD1 (6 bases). The read terminates 3 residues before the CDR3 end, so the remaining end is supplied by the germline J gene. V was trimmed by 5 bases and J by 6 bases, leaving 17 bases between them. Germline CDR1 is LNHDA and CDR2 is SQIVND (reference sequence). This CDR3 spans 15 amino acids.

About this clone itself: The observed sequence ends 3 residues before the CDR3 terminus, with the missing tail filled in from the germline J gene. The chain combines TRBV5-5 with TRBJ2-7; TRBD1 aligns across 9 bases. Unmatched junction bases numbered 9, after V lost 4 bases and J lost 4 bases. The CDR3 is 15 amino acids. Per the germline V gene, CDR1 is SGHKS and CDR2 is YYEKEE (reference sequence). CDR3 bases read: TGTGCCAGCAGCGAGGTCCCGGGACAGGGATACGAG. It specifies CASSEVPGQGYE. The full-length CDR3 reads as CASSEVPGQGYEQYF.

As to this clone: The sequence runs out 3 residues before the end of the CDR3; the remainder is reconstructed from the germline J gene. The rearrangement uses TRBV7-2 and TRBJ2-1, with 8 bases lining up with TRBD2. V shed 1 base and J 6 bases; nucleotides not matched to a gene: 5. The CDR3 is made up of 15 amino acids. Germline CDR1 reads SGHTA; CDR2 reads FQGNSA. The CDR3 DNA, read in part, is TGTGCCAGCAGCTTAGGGTCGGGAGGGGGCAATGAG. Translation gives CASSLGSGGGNE. The full-length CDR3 reads as CASSLGSGGGNEQFF.